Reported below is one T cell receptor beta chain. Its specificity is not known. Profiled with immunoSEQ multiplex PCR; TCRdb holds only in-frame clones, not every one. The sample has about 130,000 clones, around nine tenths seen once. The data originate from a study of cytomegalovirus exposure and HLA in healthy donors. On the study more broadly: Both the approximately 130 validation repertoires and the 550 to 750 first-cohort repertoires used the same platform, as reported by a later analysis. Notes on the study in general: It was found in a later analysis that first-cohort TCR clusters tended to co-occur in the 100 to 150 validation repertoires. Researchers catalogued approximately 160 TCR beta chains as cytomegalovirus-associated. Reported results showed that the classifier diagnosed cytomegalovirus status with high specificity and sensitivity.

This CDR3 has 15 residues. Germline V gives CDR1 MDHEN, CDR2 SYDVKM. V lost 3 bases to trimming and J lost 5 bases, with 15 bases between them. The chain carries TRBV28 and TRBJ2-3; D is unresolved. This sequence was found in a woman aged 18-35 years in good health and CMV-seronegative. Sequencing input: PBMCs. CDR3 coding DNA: TGTGCCAGCAGTTTGCTAACGGGTCTCGGAGATACGCAGTATTTT. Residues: CASSLLTGLGDTQYF.